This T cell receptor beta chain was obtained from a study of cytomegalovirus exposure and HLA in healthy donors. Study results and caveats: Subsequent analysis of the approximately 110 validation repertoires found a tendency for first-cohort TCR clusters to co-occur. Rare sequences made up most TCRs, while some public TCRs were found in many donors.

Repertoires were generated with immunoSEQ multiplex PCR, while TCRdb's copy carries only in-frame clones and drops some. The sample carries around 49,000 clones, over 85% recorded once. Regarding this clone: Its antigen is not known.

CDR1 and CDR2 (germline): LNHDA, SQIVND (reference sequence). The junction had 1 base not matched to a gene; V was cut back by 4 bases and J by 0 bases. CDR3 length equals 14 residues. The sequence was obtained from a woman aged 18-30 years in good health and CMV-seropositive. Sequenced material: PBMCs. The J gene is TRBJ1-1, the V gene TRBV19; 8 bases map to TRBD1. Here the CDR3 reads CASSRGQVNTEAFF. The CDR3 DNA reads TGTGCCAGTAGTAGGGGACAGGTGAACACTGAAGCTTTCTTT. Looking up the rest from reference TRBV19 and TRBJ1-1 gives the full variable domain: DGGITQSPKYLFRKEGQNVTLSCEQNLNHDAMYWYRQDPGQGLRLIYYSQIVNDFQKGDIAEGYSVSREKKESFPLTVTSAQKNPTAFYLCASSRGQVNTEAFFGQGTRLTVV.